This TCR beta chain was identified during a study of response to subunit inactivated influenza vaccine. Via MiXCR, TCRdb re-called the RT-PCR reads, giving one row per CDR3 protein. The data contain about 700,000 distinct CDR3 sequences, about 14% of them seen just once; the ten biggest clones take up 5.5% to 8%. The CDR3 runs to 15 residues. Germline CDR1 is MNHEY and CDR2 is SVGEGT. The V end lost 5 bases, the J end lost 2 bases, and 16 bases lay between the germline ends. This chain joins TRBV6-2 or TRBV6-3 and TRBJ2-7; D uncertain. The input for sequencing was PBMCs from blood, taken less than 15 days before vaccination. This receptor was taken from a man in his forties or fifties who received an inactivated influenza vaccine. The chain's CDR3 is CASSPHPGRAYEQYF. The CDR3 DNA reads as TGTGCCAGCAGTCCCCACCCGGGTCGGGCCTACGAGCAGTACTTC.